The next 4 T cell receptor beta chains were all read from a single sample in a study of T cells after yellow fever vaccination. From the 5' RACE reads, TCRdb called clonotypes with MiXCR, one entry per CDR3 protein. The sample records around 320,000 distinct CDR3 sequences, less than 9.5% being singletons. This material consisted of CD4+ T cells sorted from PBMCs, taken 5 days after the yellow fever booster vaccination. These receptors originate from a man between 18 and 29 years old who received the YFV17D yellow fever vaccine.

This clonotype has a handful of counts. Here the CDR3 reads CASSYRALDYEQFF. CDR3 nucleotides: TGTGCCAGCAGTTACCGGGCCCTCGACTATGAGCAGTTCTTC. The chain has TRBV6-6 and TRBJ2-1; D is uncertain. The CDR3 consists of 14 residues. V lost 2 bases and J lost 8, with 13 bases in between. The germline V gene has CDR1 MNHNY and CDR2 SVGAGI (reference sequence).

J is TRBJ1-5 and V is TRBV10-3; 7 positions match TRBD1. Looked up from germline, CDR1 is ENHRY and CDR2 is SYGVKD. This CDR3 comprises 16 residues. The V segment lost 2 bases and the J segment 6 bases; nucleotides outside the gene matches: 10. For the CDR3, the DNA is TGTGCCATCAGTGAGGGGACAGTCCCTCGGGGTCAGCCCCAGCATTTT. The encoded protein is CAISEGTVPRGQPQHF.

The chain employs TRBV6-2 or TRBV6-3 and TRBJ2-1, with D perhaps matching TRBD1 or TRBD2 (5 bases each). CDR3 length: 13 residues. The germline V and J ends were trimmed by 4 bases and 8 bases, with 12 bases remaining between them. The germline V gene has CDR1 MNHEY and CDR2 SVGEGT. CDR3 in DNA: TGTGCCAGCAGTTCCCAGGGAGAGGATGAGCAGTTCTTC. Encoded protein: CASSSQGEDEQFF.

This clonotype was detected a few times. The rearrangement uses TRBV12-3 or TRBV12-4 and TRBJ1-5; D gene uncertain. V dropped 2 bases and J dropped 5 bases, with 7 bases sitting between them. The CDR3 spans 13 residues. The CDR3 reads CASSLRPHQPQHF. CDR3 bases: TGTGCCAGCAGTTTAAGACCCCATCAGCCCCAGCATTTT.